The entry below describes one TCR beta chain. Its antigen is currently unknown. The sample comes from a study of cytomegalovirus exposure and HLA in healthy donors. Notes on the study in general: Productive status was seen about 87% or about 30% of the time for most TCR beta V segments in an earlier analysis. The authors excluded some V segments, including TRBV6-2 and TRBV6-3, as indistinguishable. Presence/absence results assume similar sequencing depth per donor, which may not hold.

The CDR3 runs 16 residues. PCR was performed using 60 Vbeta and 13 Jbeta primers. Sequencing used immunoSEQ multiplex PCR; TCRdb keeps in-frame clones, though not all of them. Of 100,000 to 150,000 clones in the sample, 82% were seen once. This sequence was found in a woman aged 45-65 years in good health and CMV-seropositive. Sequencing was carried out using PBMCs. The chain has TRBV12-1 and TRBJ2-1; the table's D call, TRBD2, was not checked against the DNA. TRBV12-1 is annotated as a pseudogene. Here the CDR3 DNA reads TGTGCCAGCAGCTTCGGACTAGCGGGGGACTACAATGAGCAGTTCTTC. Protein product: CASSFGLAGDYNEQFF.